Following are 31 T cell receptor beta chains from one sample sequenced in a study of human T cells and chemical hapten exposure. TCRdb reanalysed the RACE reads using MiXCR and keeps one entry per CDR3 protein. The table records 250,000 or so distinct CDR3 sequences, over 8% of them present only once. Time point indicated: pre-sensitization, week 0. Treatment indicated: therapeutic diphenylcyclopropenone sensitization with weekly scalp DPC. The sample here was whole blood, taken in connection with sensitization to the hapten diphenylcyclopropenone (DPC). Receptors originate from a middle-aged woman with alopecia areata. Some clones in this sample may be carry-over from other donors' samples.

This sequence joins TRBV6-6 and TRBJ1-1; D remains ambiguous. CDR1 is MNHNY, CDR2 SVGAGI, per germline (reference sequence). The CDR3 is made up of 15 amino acids. The ends were cut back, 2 bases at V and 4 bases at J, with 14 bases in the middle. The CDR3: CASSYPTGPRTEAFF. Here the CDR3 DNA reads TGTGCCAGCAGTTACCCTACCGGGCCGCGCACTGAAGCTTTCTTT.

This clonotype was seen ten or more times. This chain joins TRBV6-2 or TRBV6-3 and TRBJ1-5; 8 nucleotides align to TRBD1. CDR1 MNHEY and CDR2 SVGEGT come from the germline V gene. This CDR3 contains 15 residues. The V segment lost 1 base and the J segment 7 bases; nucleotides outside the gene matches: 6. CDR3 DNA sequence: TGTGCCAGCAGTTACTTCAGGGGGCGCGAGCAGCCCCAGCATTTT. Translated: CASSYFRGREQPQHF.

This clonotype was seen at least ten times. The chain uses TRBV29-1 and TRBJ2-3, with 11 nucleotides matching TRBD2. The CDR3 length is 14 residues. Germline CDR1 SQVTM, CDR2 ANQGSEA. V lost 4 bases to trimming and J lost 4 bases; unmatched junction nucleotides: 4. CDR3: CSVAISGRADTQYF. DNA for the CDR3: TGCAGCGTTGCTATTAGCGGGAGGGCAGATACGCAGTATTTT.

Here the CDR3 reads CASSKENSGYGYTF. CDR3 coding DNA: TGTGCCAGCAGCAAAGAAAACTCAGGCTATGGCTACACCTTC. The chain is built from TRBV21-1 and TRBJ1-2. TRBV21-1 counts as a pseudogene. The length of the CDR3 is 14 residues.

This clonotype was recorded many times. The chain recombines TRBV3-1 with TRBJ1-1, with 7 bases fitting TRBD1. Unmatched junction bases numbered 6, after V lost 4 bases and J lost 7 bases. From germline, CDR1 is LGHDT and CDR2 YNNKEL (reference sequence). The CDR3 is 13 residues long. The DNA for the CDR3 is TGTGCCAGCAGCCCAGGGGGGGCGATTGAAGCTTTCTTT. Translated: CASSPGGAIEAFF.

The chain couples TRBV7-3 to TRBJ2-2, with TRBD1 identical over 8 bases. The CDR3 is made up of 16 amino acids. The trim removed 5 bases at V and 5 bases at J, leaving 10 bases unmatched. Germline CDR1 reads SGHTA; CDR2 reads FQGTGA. The CDR3 here is CASSPRTGPRTGELFF. The CDR3, as DNA: TGTGCCAGCAGCCCCCGGACAGGGCCGAGGACCGGGGAGCTGTTTTTT.

This clonotype was seen more than once but under ten times. The chain combines TRBV2 with TRBJ1-1; D may be TRBD1 (5 bases). The V gene's germline CDR1 is SNHLY and CDR2 FYNNEI. The ends were cut back, 10 bases at V and 1 base at J, with 13 bases in the middle. There are 13 residues in the CDR3. Here the CDR3 reads CATGTVRNTEAFF. In DNA form, the CDR3 reads TGTGCCACCGGGACTGTGAGGAACACTGAAGCTTTCTTT.

This chain links TRBV6-6 with TRBJ1-5, with D possibly matching TRBD1 (6 bases). Trimming shortened V by 0 bases and J by 4 bases, and 10 bases separated the two germline ends. The CDR3 length is 15 residues. CDR1 is MNHNY, CDR2 SVGAGI, per germline (reference sequence). CDR3 in amino acids: CASSYSGHPNQPQHF. Written as DNA, the CDR3 is TGTGCCAGCAGTTACTCGGGACACCCGAATCAGCCCCAGCATTTT.

The table lists this clonotype with a few counts. This rearrangement joins TRBV10-3 to TRBJ2-3; 10 positions match TRBD1. The CDR3 totals 13 residues. Per the germline V gene, CDR1 is ENHRY and CDR2 is SYGVKD. The V segment lost 8 bases and the J segment 5 bases; nucleotides outside the gene matches: 4. The CDR3 loop is CAIAGTGEDTQYF. For the CDR3, the DNA is TGTGCCATCGCCGGGACAGGGGAAGATACGCAGTATTTT.

There are a few counts of this clonotype. The chain links TRBV6-5 to TRBJ2-7; 9 bases are a match to TRBD2. Trimming removed 2 bases from V and 4 bases from J; junction bases left unmatched: 9. In germline, CDR1 is MNHEY, CDR2 SVGAGI. CDR3 size: 16 residues. The chain's CDR3 is CASSYGWAGGAYEQYF. The CDR3 DNA sequence: TGTGCCAGCAGTTACGGCTGGGCGGGAGGGGCGTACGAGCAGTACTTC.

The chain has TRBV12-3 or TRBV12-4 and TRBJ2-7; 9 bases agree with TRBD1. The CDR3 covers 14 residues. V trimming: 5 bases; J trimming: 3 bases; junction bases outside the gene matches: 5. For the CDR3, the DNA is TGTGCCAGCAGTCCAATGGGACAGGGCTACGAGCAGTACTTC. This sequence encodes CASSPMGQGYEQYF.

The rearrangement uses TRBV6-2 or TRBV6-3 and TRBJ2-7, with D unresolved. The V end lost 2 bases, the J end lost 4 bases, and 9 bases lay between the germline ends. CDR3 size: 13 residues. The germline CDR1 and CDR2 sequences are MNHEY and SVGEGT. The CDR3 coding sequence is TGTGCCAGCAGTTACCTGGGCGCATACGAGCAGTACTTC. It encodes CASSYLGAYEQYF.

This rearrangement joins TRBV5-1 to TRBJ1-4; D ambiguous. From germline, CDR1 is SGHRS and CDR2 YFSETQ. The CDR3 loop spans 16 amino acids. V lost 0 bases and J lost 7, with 16 bases in between. CDR3 coding DNA: TGCGCCAGCAGCTTGGGAATCGGGGTACGATCTGAAAAACTGTTTTTT. Encoded protein: CASSLGIGVRSEKLFF.

The J gene is TRBJ1-1, the V gene TRBV28; no reliable D call. The CDR3 sequence is 14 residues long. Between the trimmed V and J ends, which lost 6 bases and 0 bases, there was a span of 11 bases. Germline V gene data show CDR1 as MDHEN and CDR2 as SYDVKM. In nucleotides, the CDR3 is TGTGCCAGCAGCTCCAGCCATGTGAACACTGAAGCTTTCTTT. It yields the protein CASSSSHVNTEAFF. The entire variable domain, with the rest obtained from reference TRBV28 and TRBJ1-1, is as follows: DVKVTQSSRYLVKRTGEKVFLECVQDMDHENMFWYRQDPGLGLRLIYFSYDVKMKEKGDIPEGYSVSREKKERFSLILESASTNQTSMYLCASSSSHVNTEAFFGQGTRLTVV.

The V and J genes are TRBV5-4 and TRBJ2-5; unclear D gene. V was pared by 2 bases and J by 1 base, with 3 bases between. CDR3 length: 12 residues. Per germline, CDR1 SGHNT and CDR2 YYREEE (reference sequence). CDR3 coding DNA: TGTGCCAGCAGCTTCACCCAAGAGACCCAGTACTTC. As protein: CASSFTQETQYF.

In this sample, this clonotype turned up a few times. V and J are TRBV6-2 or TRBV6-3 and TRBJ1-4, with no clear D. The V gene's germline CDR1 is MNHEY and CDR2 SVGEGT. The CDR3 spans 13 residues. The V end was cut by 8 bases, the J end by 7 bases, with 14 bases between. CDR3 protein: CASSGRRAEKLFF. The CDR3 region has the DNA TGTGCCAGCTCCGGGCGTCGGGCTGAAAAACTGTTTTTT.

The rearrangement joins TRBV6-1 to TRBJ1-5, with D hard to call. Germline CDR1 reads MNHNS; CDR2 reads SASEGT. The CDR3 is 13 residues long. Trimming took 4 bases from V and 5 from J, leaving 9 bases between them. The CDR3 is CASSVVWDQPQHF. The CDR3 DNA reads as TGTGCCAGCAGTGTCGTATGGGATCAGCCCCAGCATTTT.

This clonotype was recorded a few times. The gene calls are TRBV7-2 and TRBJ2-7; D is unclear. V lost 5 bases to trimming and J lost 4 bases, with 18 bases between them. The germline CDR1 and CDR2 sequences are SGHTA and FQGNSA. The CDR3 length is 15 residues. DNA of the CDR3: TGTGCCAGCAGCATAGGGTTGGCAACGTCATACGAGCAGTACTTC. This gives the protein CASSIGLATSYEQYF. Supplemented by reference TRBV7-2 and TRBJ2-7, the full variable domain reads GAGVSQSPSNKVTEKGKDVELRCDPISGHTALYWYRQSLGQGLEFLIYFQGNSAPDKSGLPSDRFSAERTGGSVSTLTIQRTQQEDSAVYLCASSIGLATSYEQYFGPGTRLTVT.

This clonotype appeared once. This chain joins TRBV28 and TRBJ2-3, with 7 bases identical to TRBD2. CDR1 MDHEN and CDR2 SYDVKM come from the germline V gene. V was pared by 3 bases and J by 3 bases, with 9 bases of the junction left unmatched. The CDR3 has 16 amino acids. This chain's CDR3 is CASSFPASGLTDTQYF. DNA of the CDR3: TGTGCCAGCAGTTTTCCGGCTAGCGGACTAACAGATACGCAGTATTTT.

This clonotype showed up just a few times. The chain has TRBV6-6 and TRBJ2-1; 9 bases map to TRBD2. The CDR3 totals 15 residues. With V trimmed by 9 bases and J by 4 bases, 10 bases remained unmatched. Germline V gene data show CDR1 as MNHNY and CDR2 as SVGAGI (reference sequence). CDR3 residues: CASSFSGSFYNEQFF. In DNA form, the CDR3 reads TGTGCCAGTTCCTTTAGCGGGAGTTTTTACAATGAGCAGTTCTTC.

A few counts support this clonotype. J is TRBJ2-2 and V is TRBV7-2, with D perhaps being TRBD1 or TRBD2 (5 bases each). The CDR3 runs 13 residues. Per the germline V gene, CDR1 is SGHTA and CDR2 is FQGNSA. V was shortened by 0 bases and J by 7 bases, with 6 bases between the two germline ends. CDR3 nucleotides: TGTGCCAGCAGCTTAGCGGGGGACGGGGAGCTGTTTTTT. Amino acids: CASSLAGDGELFF.

This chain joins TRBV9 and TRBJ2-5; TRBD2 aligns across 11 bases. CDR3 length: 16 residues. Unmatched junction bases numbered 3, after V lost 0 bases and J lost 2 bases. CDR1 SGDLS and CDR2 YYNGEE come from the germline V gene. This chain's CDR3 is CASSVGGTSGQETQYF. The CDR3 bases are TGTGCCAGCAGCGTAGGGGGGACTAGCGGACAAGAGACCCAGTACTTC.

This clonotype has a handful of counts. The chain links TRBV7-8 to TRBJ2-5; D unresolved. Trimming pared 5 bases from V and 2 bases from J, leaving 9 bases between. Germline CDR1 and CDR2: SGHVS and FQNEAQ. CDR3 length: 13 residues. CDR3 bases: TGTGCCAGCAGCCCCGTCGGACAAGAGACCCAGTACTTC. It is translated as CASSPVGQETQYF.

The rearrangement links TRBV25-1 to TRBJ2-1; TRBD2 matches at 12 bases. The CDR3 has 14 amino acids. With V trimmed by 7 bases and J by 3 bases, 1 base remained unmatched. Germline V gene lookup returns CDR1 MGHDK and CDR2 SYGVNS. This CDR3 reads CASMGLAGYNEQFF. DNA for the CDR3: TGTGCCAGCATGGGACTAGCGGGCTACAATGAGCAGTTCTTC.

This clonotype has just a few counts. This rearrangement joins TRBV28 to TRBJ1-5; D is possibly TRBD1 (6 bases). CDR3 length: 15 residues. Trimming took 5 bases from V and 4 from J, leaving 15 bases between them. The germline V gene has CDR1 MDHEN and CDR2 SYDVKM. This CDR3 reads CASSPGGRGNQPQHF. The CDR3 DNA reads as TGTGCCAGCAGTCCCGGGGGGAGGGGGAATCAGCCCCAGCATTTT.

This clonotype was picked up a small number of times. The chain carries TRBV7-2 and TRBJ2-1; 7 bases map to TRBD2. J lost 6 bases, V lost 2 bases, and 7 bases had no gene match. The CDR3 is made up of 15 amino acids. Germline CDR1 reads SGHTA; CDR2 reads FQGNSA. The CDR3 is CASSLMRERGNEQFF. CDR3 DNA: TGTGCCAGCAGCTTAATGCGGGAGCGGGGCAATGAGCAGTTCTTC.

The chain couples TRBV4-3 to TRBJ2-4; 9 nucleotides line up with TRBD2. V was pared by 0 bases and J by 7 bases, with 4 bases of the junction left unmatched. Germline CDR1 LGHNA, CDR2 YSLEER. The CDR3 consists of 15 residues. The CDR3 spells CASSQDVLAGNIQYF. In DNA form, the CDR3 reads TGCGCCAGCAGCCAAGATGTACTAGCGGGTAACATTCAGTACTTC.

This clonotype has at least ten counts. The germline gene is not matched at one end of the junction; a read error may be the cause. The chain recombines TRBV7-8 with TRBJ2-1, with TRBD1 as a possible D gene (6 bases). The CDR3 extends over 13 amino acids. Germline V lookup: CDR1 SGHVS, CDR2 FQNEAQ. The CDR3 region is CASSLARGNEQFF. In DNA form, the CDR3 reads TGTGCCAGCAGCCTAGCTAGGGGGAATGAGCAGTTCTTC.

The sample holds a few counts of this clonotype. This chain links TRBV7-2 with TRBJ1-4; D perhaps matches TRBD1 (6 bases). The CDR3 totals 15 residues. V was trimmed by 1 base and J by 8 bases, leaving 14 bases between them. Per the germline V gene, CDR1 is SGHTA and CDR2 is FQGNSA. The CDR3 DNA reads TGTGCCAGCAGCTTAGGGGTCAGGGGAAGCGAAAAACTGTTTTTT. As protein: CASSLGVRGSEKLFF.

This clonotype occurred a few times. The rearrangement links TRBV25-1 to TRBJ2-5; D is possibly TRBD2 (5 bases). Per the germline V gene, CDR1 is MGHDK and CDR2 is SYGVNS. The CDR3 is 11 residues long. V was pared by 2 bases and J by 7 bases, with 5 bases between. The CDR3 DNA follows: TGTGCCAGCAGTGAACGGGGGACCCAGTACTTC. It translates to CASSERGTQYF.

There are many counts of this clonotype. The chain combines TRBV20-1 with TRBJ2-7; 7 bases line up with TRBD2. Per germline, CDR1 DFQATT and CDR2 SNEGSKA (reference sequence). The CDR3 covers 13 residues. The V and J ends lost 6 bases and 3 bases, in that order; junction bases with no gene match: 8. The CDR3 DNA reads TGCAGTGCCATAGCGGGCCCGTTCTACGAGCAGTACTTC. Translation: CSAIAGPFYEQYF.